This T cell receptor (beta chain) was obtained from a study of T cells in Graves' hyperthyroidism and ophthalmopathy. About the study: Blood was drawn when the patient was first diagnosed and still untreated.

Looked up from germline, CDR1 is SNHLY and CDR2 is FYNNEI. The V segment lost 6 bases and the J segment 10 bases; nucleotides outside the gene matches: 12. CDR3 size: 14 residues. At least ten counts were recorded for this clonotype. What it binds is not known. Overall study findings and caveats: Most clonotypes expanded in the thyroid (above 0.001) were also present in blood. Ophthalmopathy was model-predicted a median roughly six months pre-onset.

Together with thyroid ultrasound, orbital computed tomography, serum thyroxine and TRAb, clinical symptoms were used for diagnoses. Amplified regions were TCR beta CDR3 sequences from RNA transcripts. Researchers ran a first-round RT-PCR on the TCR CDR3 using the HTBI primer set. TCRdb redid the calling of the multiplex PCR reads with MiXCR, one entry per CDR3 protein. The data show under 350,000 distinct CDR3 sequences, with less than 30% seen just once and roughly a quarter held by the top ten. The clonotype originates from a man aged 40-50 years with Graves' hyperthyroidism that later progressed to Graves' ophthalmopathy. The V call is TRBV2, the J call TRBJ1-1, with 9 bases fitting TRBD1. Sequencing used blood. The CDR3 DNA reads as TGTGCCAGCAGCCTCTCGGGACAGGGTGTGGGAGCTTTCTTT. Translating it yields CASSLSGQGVGAFF.